This T cell receptor (beta chain) was recovered during a study of regulatory T cells in long-lasting Graves disease. To make TCR beta libraries, researchers used iRepertoire HTBI primers and Arm-PCR of CDR3 regions. MiXCR, run by TCRdb on the multiplex PCR reads, gives a single entry per CDR3 protein. The sample yields approximately 400,000 distinct CDR3 sequences, under 15% seen once. The time point: newly diagnosed GD, antithyroid drugs for less than 3 months. Extracted PBMC RNA gave rise to the TCR library. The CDR3 runs 15 residues. Germline V gene lookup returns CDR1 LNHDA and CDR2 SQIVND (reference sequence). V was pared by 4 bases and J by 6 bases, with 7 bases of the junction left unmatched. These same records also appear under a second study, on T cells in Graves' hyperthyroidism and ophthalmopathy.

This chain joins TRBV19 and TRBJ1-5, with TRBD1 identical over 9 bases. The source of this sequence is a woman under 40 with Graves disease. Source: peripheral blood mononuclear cells (PBMCs), taken at new diagnosis, from a patient treated with antithyroid drugs. CDR3 sequence: CASSTRTGDSQPQHF. The CDR3 DNA reads as TGTGCCAGTAGTACTCGGACAGGGGATAGTCAGCCCCAGCATTTT.